One and the same sample provided the 8 T cell receptor beta chains below, sequenced in a study of T cell repertoires in cytomegalovirus infection. For these receptors, no antigen is known. In TCRdb, the reads were re-called with MiXCR into one record per CDR3 protein. The sample shows a few hundred thousand distinct CDR3 sequences, roughly 46% of them seen only once. The source was cultured PBMCs, collected from culture after CMV antigen stimulation. Receptors originate from a human donor in good health (CMV status not recorded). Some clones in this sample may be carry-over from other donors' samples.

The chain combines TRBV11-3 with TRBJ2-2; a weak D match, TRBD1 (5 bases). CDR3 length equals 14 residues. Germline CDR1 and CDR2: SGHNT and YENEEA. V was trimmed by 8 bases and J by 7 bases, leaving 17 bases between them. In nucleotides, the CDR3 is TGTGCCAGCTCCCCTCTAACGCAGGGCGGGGAGCTGTTTTTT. This sequence encodes CASSPLTQGGELFF. Full variable domain (outside the CDR3, taken from reference TRBV11-3 and TRBJ2-2): EAGVVQSPRYKIIEKKQPVAFWCNPISGHNTLYWYLQNLGQGPELLIRYENEEAVDDSQLPKDRFSAERLKGVDSTLKIQPAELGDSAVYLCASSPLTQGGELFFGEGSRLTVL.

The chain recombines TRBV5-5 with TRBJ2-7; no clear D. Germline V lookup: CDR1 SGHKS, CDR2 YYEKEE (reference sequence). Deletions cut 0 bases from V and 5 bases from J, with 12 bases between. The CDR3 extends over 14 amino acids. The CDR3 is CASSLEGQIHEQYF. The CDR3 DNA reads TGTGCCAGCAGCTTGGAAGGGCAGATACACGAGCAGTACTTC.

This chain uses TRBV4-2 with TRBJ2-5; the D is unclear. The germline CDR1 and CDR2 sequences are LGHNA and YNFKEQ. This CDR3 contains 14 residues. The V end lost 0 bases, the J end lost 5 bases, and 10 bases lay between the germline ends. CDR3: CASSQDNKEETQYF. The DNA for the CDR3 is TGTGCCAGCAGCCAAGATAATAAGGAGGAGACCCAGTACTTC.

This clonotype was detected a few times. The V call is TRBV7-9, the J call TRBJ1-1; TRBD1 matches 9 bases. This CDR3 is 14 amino acids long. J gave up 1 base and V 4 bases, and 1 base lay outside the gene matches. Germline-derived CDR1 and CDR2 are SEHNR and FQNEAQ (reference sequence). CDR3 in DNA: TGTGCCAGCAGCTCACAGGGGGCGAACACTGAAGCTTTCTTT. This gives the protein CASSSQGANTEAFF.

J is TRBJ1-5 and V is TRBV27; D might be TRBD1 (6 bases). CDR3 length equals 14 residues. The V end was cut by 1 base, the J end by 4 bases, with 8 bases between. From germline, CDR1 is MNHEY and CDR2 SMNVEV (reference sequence). The CDR3 nucleotides are TGTGCCAGCAGTTTATTGGGGGCGAATCAGCCCCAGCATTTT. It encodes CASSLLGANQPQHF.

This clonotype has more than one count but fewer than ten. The rearrangement joins TRBV25-1 to TRBJ2-5; D unclear. V was clipped by 6 bases and J by 2 bases, with 13 bases between them. The CDR3 runs to 14 residues. Germline CDR1 reads MGHDK; CDR2 reads SYGVNS. The CDR3 protein is CASRSRLTQETQYF. CDR3 bases: TGTGCCAGCAGATCTAGGCTTACTCAAGAGACCCAGTACTTC.

This rearrangement joins TRBV19 to TRBJ1-1, with D possibly being TRBD1 (5 bases). V dropped 5 bases and J dropped 5 bases, with 15 bases sitting between them. The CDR3 is 14 residues long. Germline CDR1 is LNHDA and CDR2 is SQIVND (reference sequence). The CDR3 reads CASSPPAGWTEAFF. The DNA for the CDR3 is TGTGCCAGTAGTCCCCCGGCAGGGTGGACTGAAGCTTTCTTT.

V and J are TRBV12-3 or TRBV12-4 and TRBJ2-1, with D perhaps matching TRBD2 (7 bases). V was trimmed by 5 bases and J by 8 bases, leaving 19 bases between them. The CDR3 contains 15 residues. In DNA form, the CDR3 reads TGTGCCAGCAGTCCTGGAGGGGGGGTTGGGGATGAGCAGTTCTTC. Its translation is CASSPGGGVGDEQFF.